A single sample is the source of the 7 T cell receptor beta chains below, sequenced in a study of blood T cell repertoires in COVID-19. TCRdb's table, derived via immunoSEQ multiplex PCR, lists solely in-frame clones and lacks some. Among approximately 200,000 clones, 75% to 85% were seen once, and the ten largest hold over 9.5%. Sequencing was carried out using PBMCs or T cells enriched from blood (not recorded which). The receptors here all came from a man aged 40-55 years who had recovered from COVID-19.

J is TRBJ1-1 and V is TRBV5-1; D is unclear. The CDR3 covers 17 residues. From germline, CDR1 is SGHRS and CDR2 YFSETQ. The germline V and J ends were trimmed by 0 bases and 4 bases, with 19 bases remaining between them. Here the CDR3 DNA reads TGCGCCAGCAGCTTGGTGTATGGAGGAGAGGGAGGCACTGAAGCTTTCTTT. Encoded protein: CASSLVYGGEGGTEAFF.

The chain combines TRBV7-2 with TRBJ1-4, with D perhaps TRBD1 (5 bases). CDR3 length: 16 amino acids. Deletions cut 2 bases from V and 6 bases from J, with 16 bases between. Germline V lookup: CDR1 SGHTA, CDR2 FQGNSA. DNA for the CDR3: TGTGCCAGCAGCTTAAGGGGCCATGACAGATATGAAAAACTGTTTTTT. It translates to CASSLRGHDRYEKLFF.

The DNA for the CDR3 is TGTGCCAGCAGCGTCCCCCTTAGTGGTTCTGGGGCCAACGTCCTGACTTTC. Translating it yields CASSVPLSGSGANVLTF. V is TRBV9 and J is TRBJ2-6; D is unresolved. The CDR3 contains 17 residues. Germline values: CDR1 SGDLS, CDR2 YYNGEE. The ends were cut back, 2 bases at V and 1 base at J, with 13 bases in the middle.

The genes are TRBV9 and TRBJ2-3, with 8 bases fitting TRBD2. The CDR3 has 16 amino acids. J was trimmed by 3 bases and V by 3 bases; bases with no gene match: 9. Germline V gives CDR1 SGDLS, CDR2 YYNGEE. CDR3 bases: TGTGCCAGCAGCGGGGGACTAGATGTTTTGACAGATACGCAGTATTTT. Its protein product is CASSGGLDVLTDTQYF.

The chain combines TRBV7-9 with TRBJ1-2; no reliable D call. The germline gives CDR1 SEHNR, CDR2 FQNEAQ (reference sequence). V lost 5 bases to trimming and J lost 3 bases, with 7 bases between them. This CDR3 is 12 amino acids long. The CDR3 is CASSRTDYGYTF. The CDR3 DNA sequence: TGTGCCAGCAGCCGAACAGACTATGGCTACACCTTC.

J is TRBJ1-1 and V is TRBV28; 10 positions match TRBD1. CDR1 is MDHEN, CDR2 SYDVKM, per germline. The CDR3 is 14 amino acids. Trimming removed 6 bases from V and 5 bases from J; junction bases left unmatched: 6. Here the CDR3 DNA reads TGTGCCAGCAGAACCGGGACAGGGGTTACTGAAGCTTTCTTT. It specifies CASRTGTGVTEAFF.

The table lists this clone with a count of one. J is TRBJ2-7 and V is TRBV21-1; TRBD2 reflects the table's D call only, with no check against the DNA. TRBV21-1 is a pseudogene. This CDR3 has 14 amino acids. In nucleotides, the CDR3 is TGTGCCAGCAGCAAATTAAGCGGAACCTACGAGCAGTACTTC. Translated: CASSKLSGTYEQYF.